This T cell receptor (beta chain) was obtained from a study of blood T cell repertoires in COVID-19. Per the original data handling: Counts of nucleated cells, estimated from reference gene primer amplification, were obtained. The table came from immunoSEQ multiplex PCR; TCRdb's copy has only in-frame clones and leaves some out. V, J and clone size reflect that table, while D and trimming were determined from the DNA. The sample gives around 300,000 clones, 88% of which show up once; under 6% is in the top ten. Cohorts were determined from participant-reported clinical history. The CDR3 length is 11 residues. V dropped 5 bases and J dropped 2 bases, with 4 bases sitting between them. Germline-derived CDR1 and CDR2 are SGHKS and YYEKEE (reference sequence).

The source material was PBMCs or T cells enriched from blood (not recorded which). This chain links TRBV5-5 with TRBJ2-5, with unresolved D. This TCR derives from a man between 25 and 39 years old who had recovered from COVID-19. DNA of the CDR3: TGTGCCAGCAGGTCACAAGAGACCCAGTACTTC. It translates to CASRSQETQYF.